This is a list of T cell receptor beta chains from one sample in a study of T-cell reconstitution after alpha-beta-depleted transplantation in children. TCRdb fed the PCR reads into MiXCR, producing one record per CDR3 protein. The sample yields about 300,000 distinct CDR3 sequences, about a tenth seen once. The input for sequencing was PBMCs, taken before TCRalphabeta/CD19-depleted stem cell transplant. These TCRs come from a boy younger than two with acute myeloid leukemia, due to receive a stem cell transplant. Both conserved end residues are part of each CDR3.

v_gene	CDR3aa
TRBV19	CASSIISGAYNEQFF
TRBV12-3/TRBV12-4	CASSSGEKNQPQHF
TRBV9	CASSAPAPNTGELFF
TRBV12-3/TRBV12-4	CASSLSISYEQYF
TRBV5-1	CASSWYTGTDTQYF
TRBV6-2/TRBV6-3	CASSYYDGYEAFF
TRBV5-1	CASSLGQTANFDTQYF
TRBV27	CASSFGMNTEAFF
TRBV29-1	CSARGTELFF
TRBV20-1	CSAGDAGRAGDETQYF
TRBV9	CASSVSGGSSYNEQFF
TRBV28	CASSFNPSSGANVLTF
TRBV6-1	CATKTTAYSTDTQYF
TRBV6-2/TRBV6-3	CASSYSSPGVSYEQYF
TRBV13	CASSLSLGLQSYEQYF
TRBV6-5	CASSYVSGTYEQYF
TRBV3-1	CASSLYGGGNTEAFF
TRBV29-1	CSARDRAYNEQFF
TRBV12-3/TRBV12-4	CASSLSQGARGYTF
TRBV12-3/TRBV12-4	CASSSLVTGLGGYTF